This TCR beta chain originates from a study of T-cell reconstitution after alpha-beta-depleted transplantation in children. Study-wide results and caveats: Reported findings indicate that, about two months after transplant, alpha-beta T cells came from several hundred expanded clones, which were derived from non-depleted graft cells.

Germline CDR1 reads SGHDT; CDR2 reads YYEEEE. CDR3 size: 14 residues. The germline V and J ends were trimmed by 4 bases and 3 bases, with 14 bases remaining between them. TCRbeta library preparation incorporated unique molecular identifiers. MiXCR was run by TCRdb on the PCR reads, yielding one entry per CDR3 protein. The sample holds 75,000 to 90,000 distinct CDR3 sequences, 13% to 15% seen once. This clonotype was seen a handful of times. Antigen unknown. This TCR derives from a male patient between 2 and 15 years old who had a stem cell transplant for acute lymphoblastic leukemia, so the T cells may come from the graft donor. Sequencing was performed on PBMCs, mostly from graft donor cells, taken 180 days after TCRalphabeta/CD19-depleted stem cell transplant. The genes are TRBV5-6 and TRBJ2-7, with D uncertain. This CDR3 reads CASSRPIVNYEQYF. The CDR3 bases are TGTGCCAGCAGCCGGCCGATTGTGAACTACGAGCAGTACTTC.